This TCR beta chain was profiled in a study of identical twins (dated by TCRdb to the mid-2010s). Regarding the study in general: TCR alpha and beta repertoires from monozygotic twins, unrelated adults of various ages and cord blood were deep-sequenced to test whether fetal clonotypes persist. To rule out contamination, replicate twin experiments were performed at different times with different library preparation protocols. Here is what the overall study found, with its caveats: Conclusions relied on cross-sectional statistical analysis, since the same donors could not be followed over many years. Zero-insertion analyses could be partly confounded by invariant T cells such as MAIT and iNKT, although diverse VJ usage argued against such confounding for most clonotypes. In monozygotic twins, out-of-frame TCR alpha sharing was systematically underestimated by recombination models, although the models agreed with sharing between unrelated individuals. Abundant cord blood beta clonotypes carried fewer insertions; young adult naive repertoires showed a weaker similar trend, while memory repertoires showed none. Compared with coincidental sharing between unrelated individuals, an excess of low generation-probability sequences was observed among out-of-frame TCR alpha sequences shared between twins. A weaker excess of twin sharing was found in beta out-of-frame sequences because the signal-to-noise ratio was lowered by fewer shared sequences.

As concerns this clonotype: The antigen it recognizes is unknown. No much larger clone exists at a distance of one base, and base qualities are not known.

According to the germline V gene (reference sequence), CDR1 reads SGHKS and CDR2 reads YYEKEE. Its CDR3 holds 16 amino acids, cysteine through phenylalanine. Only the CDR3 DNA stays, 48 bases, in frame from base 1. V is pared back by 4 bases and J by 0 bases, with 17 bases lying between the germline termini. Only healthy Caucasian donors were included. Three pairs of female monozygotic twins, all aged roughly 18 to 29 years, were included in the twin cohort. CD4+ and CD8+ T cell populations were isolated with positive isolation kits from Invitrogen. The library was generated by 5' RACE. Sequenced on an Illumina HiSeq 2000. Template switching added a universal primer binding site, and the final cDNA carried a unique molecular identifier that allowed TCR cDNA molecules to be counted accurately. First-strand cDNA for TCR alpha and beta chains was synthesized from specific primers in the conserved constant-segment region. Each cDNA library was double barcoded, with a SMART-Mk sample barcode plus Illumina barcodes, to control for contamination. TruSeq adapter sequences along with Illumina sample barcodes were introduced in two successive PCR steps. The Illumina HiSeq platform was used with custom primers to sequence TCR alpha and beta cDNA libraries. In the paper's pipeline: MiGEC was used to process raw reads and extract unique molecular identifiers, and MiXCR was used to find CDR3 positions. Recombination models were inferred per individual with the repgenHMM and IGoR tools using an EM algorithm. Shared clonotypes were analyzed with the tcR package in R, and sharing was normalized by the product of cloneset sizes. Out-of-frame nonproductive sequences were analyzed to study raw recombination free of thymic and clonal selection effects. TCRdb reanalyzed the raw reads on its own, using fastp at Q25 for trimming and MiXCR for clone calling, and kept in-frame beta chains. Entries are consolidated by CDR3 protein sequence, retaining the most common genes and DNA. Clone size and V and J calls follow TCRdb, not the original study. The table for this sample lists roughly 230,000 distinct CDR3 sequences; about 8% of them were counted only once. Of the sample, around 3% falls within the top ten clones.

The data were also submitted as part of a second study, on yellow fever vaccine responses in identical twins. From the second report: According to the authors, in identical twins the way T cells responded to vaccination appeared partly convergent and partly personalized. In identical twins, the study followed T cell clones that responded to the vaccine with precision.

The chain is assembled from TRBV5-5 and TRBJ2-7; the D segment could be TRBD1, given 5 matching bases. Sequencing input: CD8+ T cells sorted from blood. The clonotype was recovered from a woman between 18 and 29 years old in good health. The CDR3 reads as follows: CASSPYITGSSYEQYF. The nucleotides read TGTGCCAGCAGCCCCTATATCACAGGATCCTCCTACGAGCAGTACTTC. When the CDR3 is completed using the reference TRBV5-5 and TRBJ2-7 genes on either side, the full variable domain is DAGVTQSPTHLIKTRGQQVTLRCSPISGHKSVSWYQQVLGQGPQFIFQYYEKEERGRGNFPDRFSARQFPNYSSELNVNALLLGDSALYLCASSPYITGSSYEQYFGPGTRLTVT.